These T cell receptor beta chains were read from a single sample in a study of blood T cells in healthy people across ages. TCRdb independently ran MiXCR on the 5' RACE reads; one entry per CDR3 protein. The sample consists of fewer than 1.5 million distinct CDR3 sequences, approximately 38% of them appearing once. The sample was blood. These receptors were obtained from a woman aged 18-29 years in good health. CDR3s include the opening cysteine and the closing phenylalanine or tryptophan. The D gene is left open where the match is weak. A row's size may be missing; if present it is once, few, many or a size class.

abundance: -; v_gene: TRBV6-5; d_gene: -; j_gene: TRBJ2-1; CDR3nt: TGTGCCAGCAGTTATATGACTAGTAGGTTCTTC; CDR3aa: CASSYMTSRFF
abundance: -; v_gene: TRBV6-5; d_gene: -; j_gene: TRBJ2-1; CDR3nt: TGTGCCAGCAGCCTCGGAGGGCCTTGGAATGAGCAGTTCTTC; CDR3aa: CASSLGGPWNEQFF
abundance: many; v_gene: TRBV29-1; d_gene: -; j_gene: TRBJ2-3; CDR3nt: TGCAGCGCCCTGAAACCAGATACGCAGTATTTT; CDR3aa: CSALKPDTQYF
abundance: -; v_gene: TRBV5-4; d_gene: TRBD2; j_gene: TRBJ2-1; CDR3nt: TGTGCCAGCAGCCAGACTAGCGGTGAAGTCAATGAGCAGTTCTTC; CDR3aa: CASSQTSGEVNEQFF
abundance: few; v_gene: TRBV6-5; d_gene: -; j_gene: TRBJ1-1; CDR3nt: TGTGCCAGCAGCCCCGGACAAATTTCTGAAGCTTTCTTT; CDR3aa: CASSPGQISEAFF
abundance: few; v_gene: TRBV9; d_gene: -; j_gene: TRBJ1-2; CDR3nt: TGTGCCAGCAGCGCCTTTCAAGGGGACTCTGGCTACACCTTC; CDR3aa: CASSAFQGDSGYTF
abundance: -; v_gene: TRBV5-1; d_gene: -; j_gene: TRBJ2-5; CDR3nt: TGCGCCAGCAGCTTGAGCACCGGGGCCCGAGAGACCCAGTACTTC; CDR3aa: CASSLSTGARETQYF
abundance: -; v_gene: TRBV6-1; d_gene: -; j_gene: TRBJ2-4; CDR3nt: TGTGCCAGCAGTGATAGATACTTCGTACAGCAGTACTTC; CDR3aa: CASSDRYFVQQYF
abundance: -; v_gene: TRBV9; d_gene: TRBD2; j_gene: TRBJ2-5; CDR3nt: TGTGCCAGCAGCGCCCCCCCGAGCGGGGGCCAGACCCAGTACTTC; CDR3aa: CASSAPPSGGQTQYF
abundance: once; v_gene: TRBV5-1; d_gene: -; j_gene: TRBJ2-5; CDR3nt: TGCGCCAGCAGCTTTTCGACCGGGACCAGGGAGACCCAGTACTTC; CDR3aa: CASSFSTGTRETQYF
abundance: -; v_gene: TRBV27; d_gene: TRBD2; j_gene: TRBJ2-1; CDR3nt: TGTGCCAGCAGTTCCCCCGGGACTAAGGGGCATGAGCAGTTCTTC; CDR3aa: CASSSPGTKGHEQFF
abundance: -; v_gene: TRBV7-2; d_gene: -; j_gene: TRBJ2-1; CDR3nt: TGTGCCAGCAGCTTCTCCAATTCCTACAATGAGCAGTTCTTC; CDR3aa: CASSFSNSYNEQFF
abundance: -; v_gene: TRBV9; d_gene: TRBD2; j_gene: TRBJ2-3; CDR3nt: TGTGCCAGCAGCGTGGAGGGACTAGCGGTACATACGCAGTATTTT; CDR3aa: CASSVEGLAVHTQYF
abundance: -; v_gene: TRBV29-1; d_gene: -; j_gene: TRBJ2-5; CDR3nt: TGCAGCGTTGAAGATTTTGGGGGTAGAGGTAAGGATGAGCAGTACTTC; CDR3aa: CSVEDFGGRGKDEQYF
abundance: -; v_gene: TRBV27; d_gene: TRBD2; j_gene: TRBJ2-3; CDR3nt: TGTGCCAGCAGTTTATCGGGACTAGCGGCCACAGATACGCAGTATTTT; CDR3aa: CASSLSGLAATDTQYF